This T cell receptor (beta chain) was captured in a study of CD8 T cells in ankylosing spondylitis. In the case of this clonotype: The antigen is unknown. Here the CDR3 omits its conserved ending phenylalanine or tryptophan, so a read error is the likely source.

The CDR3 is 13 amino acids. The germline gives CDR1 SGHVS, CDR2 FQNEAQ. V shed 5 bases and J shed 0 bases, with 5 bases lying between them. Study-wide findings and caveats: The clones that were linked to disease were reported to be significantly enriched in matched synovial fluid samples from ankylosing spondylitis patients. Earlier studies detected some motif variants in reactive arthritis synovial fluid and blood. Ankylosing spondylitis blood appeared to carry a characteristic TCR beta motif of roughly eight highly homologous variants.

Preparation of TCR beta libraries was done by quantitative 5'-RACE with molecular barcodes. Via MiXCR, TCRdb re-called the 5' RACE reads, giving one row per CDR3 protein. This repertoire shows 500,000 to 650,000 distinct CDR3 sequences, over 4% found once; its top ten account for roughly 3.5%. The chain is built from TRBV7-8 and TRBJ1-5; the D is unclear. Sequencing input: blood, either unsorted or a sorted T cell fraction (not recorded which). This sequence originates from a male donor with ankylosing spondylitis. CDR3 DNA sequence: TGTGCCAGCAGCCCTAATAGCAATCAGCCCCAGCATCTT. This encodes CASSPNSNQPQHL.